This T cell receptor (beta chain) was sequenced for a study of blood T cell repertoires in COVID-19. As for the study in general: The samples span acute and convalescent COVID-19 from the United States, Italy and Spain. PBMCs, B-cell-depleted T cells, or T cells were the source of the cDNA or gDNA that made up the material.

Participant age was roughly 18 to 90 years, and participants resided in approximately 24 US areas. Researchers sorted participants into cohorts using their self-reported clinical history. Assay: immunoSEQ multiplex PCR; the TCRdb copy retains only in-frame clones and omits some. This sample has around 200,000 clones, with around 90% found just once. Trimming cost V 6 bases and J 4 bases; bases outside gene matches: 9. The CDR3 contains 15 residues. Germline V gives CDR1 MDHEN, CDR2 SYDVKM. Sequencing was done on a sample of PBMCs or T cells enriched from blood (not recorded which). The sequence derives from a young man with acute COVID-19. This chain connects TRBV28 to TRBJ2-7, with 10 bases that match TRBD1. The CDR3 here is CASRPDRGLLYEQYF. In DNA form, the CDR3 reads TGTGCCAGCAGACCCGACAGGGGGCTTTTATACGAGCAGTACTTC.